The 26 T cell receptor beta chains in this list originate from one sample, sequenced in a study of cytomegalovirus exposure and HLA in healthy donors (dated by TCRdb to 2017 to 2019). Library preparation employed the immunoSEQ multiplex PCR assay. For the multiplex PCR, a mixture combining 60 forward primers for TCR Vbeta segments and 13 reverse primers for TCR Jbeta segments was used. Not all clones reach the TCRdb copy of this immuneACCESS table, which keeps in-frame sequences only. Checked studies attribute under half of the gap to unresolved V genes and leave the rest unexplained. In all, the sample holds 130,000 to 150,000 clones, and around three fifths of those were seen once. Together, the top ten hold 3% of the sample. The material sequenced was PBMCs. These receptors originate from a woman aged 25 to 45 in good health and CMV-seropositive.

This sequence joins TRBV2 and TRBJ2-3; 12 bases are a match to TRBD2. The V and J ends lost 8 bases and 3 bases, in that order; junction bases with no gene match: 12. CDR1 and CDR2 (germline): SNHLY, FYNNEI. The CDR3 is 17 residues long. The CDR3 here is CASAGLAGGPLTDTQYF. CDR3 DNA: TGTGCCAGCGCTGGCCTAGCGGGAGGGCCTCTGACAGATACGCAGTATTTT. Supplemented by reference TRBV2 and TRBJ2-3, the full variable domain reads EPEVTQTPSHQVTQMGQEVILRCVPISNHLYFYWYRQILGQKVEFLVSFYNNEISEKSEIFDDQFSVERPDGSNFTLKIRSTKLEDSAMYFCASAGLAGGPLTDTQYFGPGTRLTVL.

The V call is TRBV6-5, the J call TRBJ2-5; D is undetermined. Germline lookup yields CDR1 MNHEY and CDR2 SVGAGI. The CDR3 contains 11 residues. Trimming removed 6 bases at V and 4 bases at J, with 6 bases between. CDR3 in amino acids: CASRRGETQYF. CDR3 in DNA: TGTGCCAGCAGGAGAGGAGAGACCCAGTACTTC.

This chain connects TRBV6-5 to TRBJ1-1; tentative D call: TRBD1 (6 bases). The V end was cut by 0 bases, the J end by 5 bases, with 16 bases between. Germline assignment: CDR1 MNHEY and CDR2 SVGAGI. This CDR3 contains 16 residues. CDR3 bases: TGTGCCAGCAGTTACTCTATGGCTCATAGGGGGACTGAAGCTTTCTTT. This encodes CASSYSMAHRGTEAFF.

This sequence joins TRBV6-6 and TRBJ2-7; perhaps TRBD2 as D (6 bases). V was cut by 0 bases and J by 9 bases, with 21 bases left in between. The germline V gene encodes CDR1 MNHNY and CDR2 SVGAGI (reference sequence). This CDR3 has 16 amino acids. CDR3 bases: TGTGCCAGCAGTTACTCCGGGACTGGATCCCGCGGACGGCAGTACTTC. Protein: CASSYSGTGSRGRQYF.

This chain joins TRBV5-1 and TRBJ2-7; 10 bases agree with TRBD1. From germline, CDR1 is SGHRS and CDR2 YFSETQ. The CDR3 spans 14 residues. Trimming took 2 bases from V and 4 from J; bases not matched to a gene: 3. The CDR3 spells CASSFGQGGYEQYF. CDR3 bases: TGCGCCAGCAGCTTCGGACAGGGGGGGTACGAGCAGTACTTC.

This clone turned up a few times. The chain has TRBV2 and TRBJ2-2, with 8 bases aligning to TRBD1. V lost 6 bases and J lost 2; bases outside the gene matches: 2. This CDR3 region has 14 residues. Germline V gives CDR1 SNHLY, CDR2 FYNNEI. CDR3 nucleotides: TGTGCCAGCAGGGGACAGGTTAACACCGGGGAGCTGTTTTTT. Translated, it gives CASRGQVNTGELFF.

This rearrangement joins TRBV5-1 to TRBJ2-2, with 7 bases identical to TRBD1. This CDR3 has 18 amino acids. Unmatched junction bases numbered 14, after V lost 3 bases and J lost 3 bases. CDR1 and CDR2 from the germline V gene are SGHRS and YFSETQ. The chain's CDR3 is CASSSISGTALYTGELFF. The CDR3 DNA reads TGCGCCAGCAGCTCGATCTCCGGGACAGCACTTTACACCGGGGAGCTGTTTTTT.

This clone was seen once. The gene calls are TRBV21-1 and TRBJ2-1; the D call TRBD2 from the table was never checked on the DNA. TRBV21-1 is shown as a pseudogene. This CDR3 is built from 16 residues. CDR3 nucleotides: TGTGCCAGCAGCAACAGGACTAGGCGCTTTTACAATGAGCAGTTCTTC. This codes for CASSNRTRRFYNEQFF.

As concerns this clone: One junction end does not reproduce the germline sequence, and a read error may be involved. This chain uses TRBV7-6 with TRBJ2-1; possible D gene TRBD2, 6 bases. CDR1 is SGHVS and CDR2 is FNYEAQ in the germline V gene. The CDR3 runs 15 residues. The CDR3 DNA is TGTGCCAGCAGTTTAGCGGAGAGCTCCTACAATGAGCAGTTCTTC. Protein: CASSLAESSYNEQFF. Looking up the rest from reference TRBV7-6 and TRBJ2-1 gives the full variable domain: GAGVSQSPRYKVTKRGQDVALRCDPISGHVSLYWYRQALGQGPEFLTYFNYEAQQDKSGLPNDRFSAERPEGSISTLTIQRTEQRDSAMYRCASSLAESSYNEQFFGPGTRLTVL.

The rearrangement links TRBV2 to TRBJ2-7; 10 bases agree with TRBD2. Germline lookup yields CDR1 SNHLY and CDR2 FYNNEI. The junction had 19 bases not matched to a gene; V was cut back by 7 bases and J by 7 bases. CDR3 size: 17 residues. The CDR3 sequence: CASNGDPRAGGPIEQYF. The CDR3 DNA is TGTGCCAGCAACGGGGATCCCCGAGCGGGAGGGCCGATTGAGCAGTACTTC.

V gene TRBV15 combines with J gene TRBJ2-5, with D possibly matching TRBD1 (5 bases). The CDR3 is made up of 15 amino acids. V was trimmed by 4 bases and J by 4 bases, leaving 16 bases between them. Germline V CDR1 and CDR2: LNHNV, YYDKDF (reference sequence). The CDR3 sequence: CATSKRKGRIETQYF. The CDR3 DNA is TGTGCCACCAGCAAAAGGAAGGGGCGTATAGAGACCCAGTACTTC. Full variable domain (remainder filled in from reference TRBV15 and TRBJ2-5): DAMVIQNPRYQVTQFGKPVTLSCSQTLNHNVMYWYQQKSSQAPKLLFHYYDKDFNNEADTPDNFQSRRPNTSFCFLDIRSPGLGDTAMYLCATSKRKGRIETQYFGPGTRLLVL.

CDR3: CASSSAGTGGQPQHF. CDR3 coding DNA: TGTGCCAGCAGTTCGGCCGGGACAGGGGGACAGCCCCAGCATTTT. The chain has TRBV27 and TRBJ1-5; 11 bases are a match to TRBD1. CDR3 length: 15 residues. Germline assignment: CDR1 MNHEY and CDR2 SMNVEV (reference sequence). The V segment lost 4 bases and the J segment 7 bases; nucleotides outside the gene matches: 6.

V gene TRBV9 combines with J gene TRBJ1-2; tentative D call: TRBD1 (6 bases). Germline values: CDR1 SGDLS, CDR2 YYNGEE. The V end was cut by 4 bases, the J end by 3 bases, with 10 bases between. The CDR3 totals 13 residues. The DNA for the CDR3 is TGTGCCAGCAGCCCAGGGGTTGACTATGGCTACACCTTC. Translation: CASSPGVDYGYTF.

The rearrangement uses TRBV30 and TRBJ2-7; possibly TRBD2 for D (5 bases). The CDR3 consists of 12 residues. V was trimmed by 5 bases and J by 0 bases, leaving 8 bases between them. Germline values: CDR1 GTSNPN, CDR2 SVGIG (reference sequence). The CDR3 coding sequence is TGTGCCTGGGGACTTTTCTCCTACGAGCAGTACTTC. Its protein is CAWGLFSYEQYF.

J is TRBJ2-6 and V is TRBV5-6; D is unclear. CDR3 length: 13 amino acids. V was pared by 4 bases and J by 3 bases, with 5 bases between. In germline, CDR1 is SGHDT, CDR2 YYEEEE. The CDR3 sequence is CASSLSGANVLTF. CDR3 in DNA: TGTGCCAGCAGCCTGAGTGGGGCCAACGTCCTGACTTTC.

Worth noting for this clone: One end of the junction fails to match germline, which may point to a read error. The CDR3 nucleotides are TGTGCCATCACCGCAGACACAGATATGCAGTATTTT. Protein product: CAITADTDMQYF. The chain combines TRBV10-3 with TRBJ2-3; no clear D. This CDR3 has 12 residues. The V gene's germline CDR1 is ENHRY and CDR2 SYGVKD.

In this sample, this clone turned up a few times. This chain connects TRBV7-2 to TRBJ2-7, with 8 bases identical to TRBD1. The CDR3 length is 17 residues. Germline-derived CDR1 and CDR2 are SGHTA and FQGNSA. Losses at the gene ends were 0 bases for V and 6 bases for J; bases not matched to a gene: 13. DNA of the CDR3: TGTGCCAGCAGCTTAGCGTCAGGGGGCGCCCCCGGAGGCGAGCAGTACTTC. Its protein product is CASSLASGGAPGGEQYF. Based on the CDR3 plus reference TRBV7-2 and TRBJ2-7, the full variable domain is GAGVSQSPSNKVTEKGKDVELRCDPISGHTALYWYRQSLGQGLEFLIYFQGNSAPDKSGLPSDRFSAERTGGSVSTLTIQRTQQEDSAVYLCASSLASGGAPGGEQYFGPGTRLTVT.

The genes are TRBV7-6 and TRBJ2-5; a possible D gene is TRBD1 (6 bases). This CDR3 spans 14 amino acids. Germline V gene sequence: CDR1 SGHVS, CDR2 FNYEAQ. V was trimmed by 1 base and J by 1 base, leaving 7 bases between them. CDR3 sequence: CASSLGTVQETQYF. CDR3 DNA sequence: TGTGCCAGCAGCTTAGGGACAGTCCAAGAGACCCAGTACTTC.

The CDR3 reads CASSQGLKGQLNYGYTF. The CDR3 DNA sequence: TGCGCCAGCAGCCAAGGTCTGAAAGGACAGTTAAACTATGGCTACACCTTC. This sequence joins TRBV4-1 and TRBJ1-2, with D possibly matching TRBD1 (6 bases). The CDR3 has 17 amino acids. Germline CDR1 and CDR2: MGHRA and YSYEKL. V lost 1 base, J lost 2 bases, and 17 bases lay in between.

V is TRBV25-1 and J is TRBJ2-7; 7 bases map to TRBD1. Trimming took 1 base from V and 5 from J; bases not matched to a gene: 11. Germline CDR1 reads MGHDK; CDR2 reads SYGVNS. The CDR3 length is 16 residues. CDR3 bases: TGTGCCAGCAGTGAATCGGGACAGACCCATCGAGACGAGCAGTACTTC. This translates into CASSESGQTHRDEQYF.

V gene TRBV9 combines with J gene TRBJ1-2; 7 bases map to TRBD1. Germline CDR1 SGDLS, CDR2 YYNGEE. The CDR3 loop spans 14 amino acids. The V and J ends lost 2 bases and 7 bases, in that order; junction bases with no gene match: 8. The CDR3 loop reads CASSVATGLAGYTF. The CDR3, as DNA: TGTGCCAGCAGCGTGGCGACAGGGCTGGCTGGCTACACCTTC.

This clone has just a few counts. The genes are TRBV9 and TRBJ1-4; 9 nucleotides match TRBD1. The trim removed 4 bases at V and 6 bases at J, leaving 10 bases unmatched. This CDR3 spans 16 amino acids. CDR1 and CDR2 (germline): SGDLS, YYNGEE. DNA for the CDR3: TGTGCCAGCAGCTTACCCGGACAGGGGAATTATGAAAAACTGTTTTTT. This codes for CASSLPGQGNYEKLFF.

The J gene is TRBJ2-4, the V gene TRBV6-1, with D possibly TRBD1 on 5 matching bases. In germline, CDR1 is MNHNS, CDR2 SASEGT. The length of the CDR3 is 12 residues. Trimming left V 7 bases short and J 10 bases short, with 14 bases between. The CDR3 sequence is CASKKDITIQYF. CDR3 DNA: TGTGCCAGCAAGAAGGACATCACTATTCAGTACTTC.

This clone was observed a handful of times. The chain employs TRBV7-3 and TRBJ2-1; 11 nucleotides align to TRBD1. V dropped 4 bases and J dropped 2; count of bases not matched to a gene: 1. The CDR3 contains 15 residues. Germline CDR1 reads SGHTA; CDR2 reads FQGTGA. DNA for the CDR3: TGTGCCAGCAGCTCGGACAGGGGGCCCTACAATGAGCAGTTCTTC. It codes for CASSSDRGPYNEQFF.

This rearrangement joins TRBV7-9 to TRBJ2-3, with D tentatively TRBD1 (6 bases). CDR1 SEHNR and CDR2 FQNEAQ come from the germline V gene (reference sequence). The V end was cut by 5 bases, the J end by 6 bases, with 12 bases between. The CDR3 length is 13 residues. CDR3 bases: TGTGCCAGCAGCAATGACAGGCGTGATACGCAGTATTTT. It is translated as CASSNDRRDTQYF.

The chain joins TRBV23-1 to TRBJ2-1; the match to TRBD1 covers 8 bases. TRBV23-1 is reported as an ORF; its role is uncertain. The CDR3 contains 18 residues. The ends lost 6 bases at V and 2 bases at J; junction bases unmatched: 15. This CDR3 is CASSYRDRKNKTYNEQFF. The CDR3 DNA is TGCGCCAGCAGCTATCGGGACAGGAAAAATAAAACCTACAATGAGCAGTTCTTC.